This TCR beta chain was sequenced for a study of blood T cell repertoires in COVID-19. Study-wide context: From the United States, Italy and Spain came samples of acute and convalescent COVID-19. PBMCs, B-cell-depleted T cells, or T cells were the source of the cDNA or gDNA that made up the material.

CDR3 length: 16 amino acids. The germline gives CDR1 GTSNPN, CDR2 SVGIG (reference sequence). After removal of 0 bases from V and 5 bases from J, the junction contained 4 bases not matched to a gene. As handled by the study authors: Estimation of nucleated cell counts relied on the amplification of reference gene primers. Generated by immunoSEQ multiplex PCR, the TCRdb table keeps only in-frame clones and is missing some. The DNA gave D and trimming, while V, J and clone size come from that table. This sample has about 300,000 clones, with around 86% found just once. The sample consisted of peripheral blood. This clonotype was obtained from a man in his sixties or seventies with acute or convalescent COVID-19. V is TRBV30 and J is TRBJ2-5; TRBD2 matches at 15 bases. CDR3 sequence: CAWSVGLAGGQETQYF. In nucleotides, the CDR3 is TGTGCCTGGAGTGTAGGACTAGCGGGGGGGCAGGAGACCCAGTACTTC.